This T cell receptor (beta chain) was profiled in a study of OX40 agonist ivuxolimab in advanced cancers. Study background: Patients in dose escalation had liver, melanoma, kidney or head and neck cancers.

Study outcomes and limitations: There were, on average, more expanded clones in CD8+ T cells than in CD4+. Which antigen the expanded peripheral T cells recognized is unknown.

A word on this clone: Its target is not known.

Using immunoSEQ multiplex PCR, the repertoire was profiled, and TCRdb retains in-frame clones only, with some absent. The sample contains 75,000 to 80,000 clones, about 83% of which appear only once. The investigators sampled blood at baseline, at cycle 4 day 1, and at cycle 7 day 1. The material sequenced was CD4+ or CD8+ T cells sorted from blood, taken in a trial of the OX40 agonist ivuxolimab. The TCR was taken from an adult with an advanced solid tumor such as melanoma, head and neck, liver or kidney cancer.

The chain's CDR3 is CASSQEGQGGNTIYF. CDR3 coding DNA: TGCGCCAGCAGCCAAGAAGGGCAGGGGGGAAACACCATATATTTT. The chain links TRBV4-3 to TRBJ1-3; perhaps TRBD1 as D (6 bases). V was shortened by 0 bases and J by 4 bases, with 10 bases between the two germline ends. CDR1 and CDR2 (germline): LGHNA, YSLEER. The length of the CDR3 is 15 residues.